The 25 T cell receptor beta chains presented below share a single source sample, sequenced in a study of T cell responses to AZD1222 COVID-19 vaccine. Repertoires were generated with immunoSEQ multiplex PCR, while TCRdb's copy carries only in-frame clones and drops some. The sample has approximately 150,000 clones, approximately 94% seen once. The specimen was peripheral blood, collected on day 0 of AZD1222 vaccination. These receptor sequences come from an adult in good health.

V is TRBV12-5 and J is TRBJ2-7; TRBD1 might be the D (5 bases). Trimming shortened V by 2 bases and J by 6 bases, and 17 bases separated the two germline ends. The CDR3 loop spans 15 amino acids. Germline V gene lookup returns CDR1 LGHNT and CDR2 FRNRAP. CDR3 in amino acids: CASGLWPRAQGEQYF. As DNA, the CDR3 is TGTGCTAGTGGTTTGTGGCCCAGGGCGCAAGGCGAGCAGTACTTC.

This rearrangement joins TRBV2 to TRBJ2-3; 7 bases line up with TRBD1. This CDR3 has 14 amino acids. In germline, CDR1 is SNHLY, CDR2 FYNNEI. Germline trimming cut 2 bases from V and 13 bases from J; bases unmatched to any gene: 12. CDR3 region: CASSERGTVINKYF. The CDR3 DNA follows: TGTGCCAGCAGTGAAAGGGGGACAGTGATAAACAAGTATTTT.

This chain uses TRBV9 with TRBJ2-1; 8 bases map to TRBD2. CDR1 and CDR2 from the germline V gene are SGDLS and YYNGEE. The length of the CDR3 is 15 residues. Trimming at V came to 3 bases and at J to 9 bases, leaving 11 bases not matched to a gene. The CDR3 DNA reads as TGTGCCAGCAGCGGGGGAAGGACTAGCCGCATTGAGCAGTTCTTC. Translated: CASSGGRTSRIEQFF.

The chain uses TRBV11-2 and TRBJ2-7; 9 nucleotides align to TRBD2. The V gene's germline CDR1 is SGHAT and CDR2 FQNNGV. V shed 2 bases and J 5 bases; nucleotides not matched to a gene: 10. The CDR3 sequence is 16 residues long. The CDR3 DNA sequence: TGTGCCAGCAGCTTAAGGGCCGGACTAGCGTCGGACGAGCAGTACTTC. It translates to CASSLRAGLASDEQYF.

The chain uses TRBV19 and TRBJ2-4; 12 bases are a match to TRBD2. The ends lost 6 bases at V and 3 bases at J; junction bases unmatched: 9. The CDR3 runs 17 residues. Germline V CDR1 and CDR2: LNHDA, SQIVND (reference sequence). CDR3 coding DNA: TGTGCCAGTAGCACAATTCTACTAGCGGGGGGCAAAAACATTCAGTACTTC. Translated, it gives CASSTILLAGGKNIQYF.

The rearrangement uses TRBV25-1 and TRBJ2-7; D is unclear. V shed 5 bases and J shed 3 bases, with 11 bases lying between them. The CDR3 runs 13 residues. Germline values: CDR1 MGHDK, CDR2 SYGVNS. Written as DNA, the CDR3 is TGTGCCAGCAGTAGGACGTGGGGCTACGAGCAGTACTTC. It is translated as CASSRTWGYEQYF.

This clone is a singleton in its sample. CDR3 in DNA: TGTGCCAGCAGCCGGGACGGAATCTATGGCTACACCTTC. Translated: CASSRDGIYGYTF. V is TRBV14 and J is TRBJ1-2, with D tentatively TRBD1 (5 bases). The CDR3 is 13 residues long. Trimming shortened V by 4 bases and J by 4 bases, and 10 bases separated the two germline ends. The V gene's germline CDR1 is SGHDN and CDR2 FVKESK. Filled out from reference TRBV14 and TRBJ1-2, the complete variable domain reads EAGVTQFPSHSVIEKGQTVTLRCDPISGHDNLYWYRRVMGKEIKFLLHFVKESKQDESGMPNNRFLAERTGGTYSTLKVQPAELEDSGVYFCASSRDGIYGYTFGSGTRLTVV.

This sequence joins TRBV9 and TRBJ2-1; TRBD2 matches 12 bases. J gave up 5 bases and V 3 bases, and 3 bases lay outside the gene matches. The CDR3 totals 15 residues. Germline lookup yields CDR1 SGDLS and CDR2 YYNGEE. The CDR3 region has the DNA TGTGCCAGCAGCGAACTAGCGGGAGGCAACAATGAGCAGTTCTTC. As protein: CASSELAGGNNEQFF.

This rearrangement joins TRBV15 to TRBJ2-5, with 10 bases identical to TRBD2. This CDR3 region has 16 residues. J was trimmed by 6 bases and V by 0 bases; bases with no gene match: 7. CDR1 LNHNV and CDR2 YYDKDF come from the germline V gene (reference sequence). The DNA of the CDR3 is TGTGCCACCAGCAGAGATGGTAGCGGGGGGTGGAAGACCCAGTACTTC. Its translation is CATSRDGSGGWKTQYF.

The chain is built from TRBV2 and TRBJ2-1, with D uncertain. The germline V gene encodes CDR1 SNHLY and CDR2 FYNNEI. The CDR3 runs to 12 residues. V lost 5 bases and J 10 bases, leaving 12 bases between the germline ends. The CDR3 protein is CASSTQSQEQFF. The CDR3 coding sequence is TGTGCCAGCAGTACTCAATCCCAAGAGCAGTTCTTC.

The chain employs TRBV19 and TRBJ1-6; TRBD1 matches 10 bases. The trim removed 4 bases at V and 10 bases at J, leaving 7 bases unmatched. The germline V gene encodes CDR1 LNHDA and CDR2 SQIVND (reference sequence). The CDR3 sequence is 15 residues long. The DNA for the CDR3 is TGTGCCAGTAGTACCACTCCGGGACAGGGGTCACCCCTCCACTTT. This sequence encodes CASSTTPGQGSPLHF.

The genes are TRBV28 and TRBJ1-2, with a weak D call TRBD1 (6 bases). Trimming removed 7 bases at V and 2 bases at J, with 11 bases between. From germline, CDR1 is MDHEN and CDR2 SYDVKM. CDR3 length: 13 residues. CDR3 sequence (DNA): TGTGCCAGCACCCGGACAGCGAACTATGGCTACACCTTC. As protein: CASTRTANYGYTF.

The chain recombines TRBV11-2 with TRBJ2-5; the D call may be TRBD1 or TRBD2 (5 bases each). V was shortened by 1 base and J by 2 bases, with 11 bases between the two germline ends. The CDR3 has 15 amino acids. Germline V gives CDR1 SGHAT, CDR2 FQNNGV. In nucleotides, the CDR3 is TGTGCCAGCAGCTTAGTGCGAGGGGTTCAAGAGACCCAGTACTTC. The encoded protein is CASSLVRGVQETQYF.

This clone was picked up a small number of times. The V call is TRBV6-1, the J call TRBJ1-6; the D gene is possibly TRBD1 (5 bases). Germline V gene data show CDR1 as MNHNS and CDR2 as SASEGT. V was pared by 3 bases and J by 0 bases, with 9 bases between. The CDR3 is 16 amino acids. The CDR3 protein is CASSDGHSSYNSPLHF. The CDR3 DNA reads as TGTGCCAGCAGTGACGGACACAGCTCCTATAATTCACCCCTCCACTTT.

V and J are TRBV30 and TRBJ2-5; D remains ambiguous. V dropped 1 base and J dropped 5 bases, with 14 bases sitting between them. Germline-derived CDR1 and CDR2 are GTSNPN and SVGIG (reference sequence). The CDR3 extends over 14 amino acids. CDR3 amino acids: CAWSAHGRGETQYF. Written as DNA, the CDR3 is TGTGCCTGGAGTGCCCATGGACGTGGGGAGACCCAGTACTTC.

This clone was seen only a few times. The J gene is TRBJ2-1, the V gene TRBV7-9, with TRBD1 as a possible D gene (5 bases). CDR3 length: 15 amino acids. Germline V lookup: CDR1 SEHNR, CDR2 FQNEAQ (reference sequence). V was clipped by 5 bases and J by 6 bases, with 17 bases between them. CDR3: CASSPNLRTFNEQFF. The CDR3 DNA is TGTGCCAGCAGCCCCAACCTCCGGACATTCAATGAGCAGTTCTTC.

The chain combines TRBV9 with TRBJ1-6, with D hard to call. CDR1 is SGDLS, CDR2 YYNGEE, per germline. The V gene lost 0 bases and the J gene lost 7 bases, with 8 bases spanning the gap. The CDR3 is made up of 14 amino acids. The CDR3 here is CASSVDQMNSPLHF. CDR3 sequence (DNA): TGTGCCAGCAGCGTAGATCAGATGAATTCACCCCTCCACTTT. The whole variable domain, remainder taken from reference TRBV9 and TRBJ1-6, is DSGVTQTPKHLITATGQRVTLRCSPRSGDLSVYWYQQSLDQGLQFLIQYYNGEERAKGNILERFSAQQFPDLHSELNLSSLELGDSALYFCASSVDQMNSPLHFGNGTRLTVT.

CDR3 residues: CASSPGTLDNQPQHF. The CDR3 DNA reads as TGTGCCAGCAGCCCCGGGACCCTCGACAATCAGCCCCAGCATTTT. J is TRBJ1-5 and V is TRBV6-5; D is perhaps TRBD1 (5 bases). This CDR3 is 15 amino acids long. The germline gives CDR1 MNHEY, CDR2 SVGAGI. Trimming removed 6 bases at V and 3 bases at J, with 15 bases between.

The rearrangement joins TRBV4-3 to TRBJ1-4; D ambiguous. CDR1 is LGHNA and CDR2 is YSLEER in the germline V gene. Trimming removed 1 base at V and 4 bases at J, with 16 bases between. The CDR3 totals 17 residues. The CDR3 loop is CASSQVHPAGVNEKLFF. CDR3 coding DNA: TGCGCCAGCAGCCAAGTCCACCCGGCGGGCGTTAATGAAAAACTGTTTTTT.

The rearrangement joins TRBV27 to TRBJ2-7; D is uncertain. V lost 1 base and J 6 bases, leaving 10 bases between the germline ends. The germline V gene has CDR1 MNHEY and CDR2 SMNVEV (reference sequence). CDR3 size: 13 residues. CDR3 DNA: TGTGCCAGCAGTTTATTTCCGGGCACCGAGCAGTACTTC. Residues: CASSLFPGTEQYF.

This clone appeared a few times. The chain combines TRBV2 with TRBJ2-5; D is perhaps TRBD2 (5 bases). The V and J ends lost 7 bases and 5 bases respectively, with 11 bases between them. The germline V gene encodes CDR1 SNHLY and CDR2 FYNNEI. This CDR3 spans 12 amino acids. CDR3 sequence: CASTTSVETQYF. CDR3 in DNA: TGTGCCAGCACTACTAGTGTGGAGACCCAGTACTTC.

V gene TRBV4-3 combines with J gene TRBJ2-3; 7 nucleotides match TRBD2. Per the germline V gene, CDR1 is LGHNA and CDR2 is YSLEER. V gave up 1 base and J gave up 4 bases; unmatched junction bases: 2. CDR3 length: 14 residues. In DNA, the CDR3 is TGCGCCAGCAGCCAAGGACGGGGGGCAGATACGCAGTATTTT. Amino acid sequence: CASSQGRGADTQYF.

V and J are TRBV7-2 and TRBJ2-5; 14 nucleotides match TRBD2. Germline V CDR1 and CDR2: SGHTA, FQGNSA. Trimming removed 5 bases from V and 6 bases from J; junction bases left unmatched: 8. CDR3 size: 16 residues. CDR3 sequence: CASSRGLAGEGKTQYF. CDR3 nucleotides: TGTGCCAGCAGCAGGGGACTAGCGGGGGAAGGGAAGACCCAGTACTTC.

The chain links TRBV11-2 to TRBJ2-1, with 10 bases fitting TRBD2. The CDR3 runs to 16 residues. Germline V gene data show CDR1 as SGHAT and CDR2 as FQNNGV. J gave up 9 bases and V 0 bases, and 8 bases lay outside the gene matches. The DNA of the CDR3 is TGTGCCAGCAGCTTAGATCTTACTAGCGGGAAAATTGAGCAGTTCTTC. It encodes CASSLDLTSGKIEQFF.

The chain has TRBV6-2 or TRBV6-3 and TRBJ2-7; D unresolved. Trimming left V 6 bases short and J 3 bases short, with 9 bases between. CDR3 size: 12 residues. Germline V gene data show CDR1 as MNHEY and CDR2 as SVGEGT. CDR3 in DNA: TGTGCCAGCAGCCAGGCGGTCTACGAGCAGTACTTC. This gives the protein CASSQAVYEQYF.